The TCR beta chain described here comes from a study of blood T cell repertoires in COVID-19. The method was immunoSEQ multiplex PCR; TCRdb's version includes in-frame clones alone and lacks a portion of them. The sample includes 100,000 to 150,000 clones, approximately 74% of them seen just once. The CDR3 totals 11 residues. CDR1 is MDHEN, CDR2 SYDVKM, per germline. Trimming removed 9 bases from V and 3 bases from J, with 9 bases in between. The origin of this receptor is a man aged 80 or over with COVID-19, enrolled during active disease. Material for sequencing was peripheral blood. This chain joins TRBV28 and TRBJ2-7, with D perhaps TRBD1 (5 bases). Here the CDR3 reads CASQGNYEQYF. Written as DNA, the CDR3 is TGTGCCAGTCAGGGTAACTACGAGCAGTACTTC.